The 17 T cell receptor beta chains reported below all come from one sample, sequenced in a study of T-cell reconstitution after alpha-beta-depleted transplantation in children. A library of TCRbeta sequences, prepared with unique molecular identifiers, was generated. TCRdb called the PCR reads again in MiXCR, with one record for every CDR3 protein. The sample contains tens of thousands of distinct CDR3 sequences, roughly 4.5% of which appear only once. The material sequenced was PBMCs, mostly from graft donor cells, taken 180 days after TCRalphabeta/CD19-depleted stem cell transplant. The source of these receptors is a boy in the first two years of life who had a stem cell transplant for acute myeloid leukemia, so the T cells may come from the graft donor.

This clonotype was counted many times. This chain uses TRBV5-1 with TRBJ1-1; D possibly corresponds to TRBD1 (5 bases). The germline V gene encodes CDR1 SGHRS and CDR2 YFSETQ. This CDR3 contains 15 residues. Trimming pared 0 bases from V and 1 base from J, leaving 10 bases between. The CDR3 spells CASSLVRRGNTEAFF. The CDR3 bases are TGCGCCAGCAGCTTGGTAAGGAGGGGGAACACTGAAGCTTTCTTT. The full variable domain, its missing parts supplied by reference TRBV5-1 and TRBJ1-1, is KAGVTQTPRYLIKTRGQQVTLSCSPISGHRSVSWYQQTPGQGLQFLFEYFSETQRNKGNFPGRFSGRQFSNSRSEMNVSTLELGDSALYLCASSLVRRGNTEAFFGQGTRLTVV.

V gene TRBV5-4 combines with J gene TRBJ2-4; the D gene could be TRBD1 or TRBD2 (5 bases each). Germline CDR1 is SGHNT and CDR2 is YYREEE (reference sequence). CDR3 length: 17 residues. Trimming took off 6 bases at V and 2 bases at J, with 21 bases between the two ends. The CDR3 nucleotides are TGTGCCAGCACCTCGCAGGGTCGGGGAGTAACCAAAAACATTCAGTACTTC. This sequence encodes CASTSQGRGVTKNIQYF.

The rearrangement joins TRBV6-2 or TRBV6-3 to TRBJ2-3; 7 nucleotides line up with TRBD2. The germline V gene has CDR1 MNHEY and CDR2 SVGEGT. This CDR3 is built from 17 residues. Trimming cost V 5 bases and J 6 bases; bases outside gene matches: 17. The chain's CDR3 is CASSTERDLTAADTQYF. The CDR3, as DNA: TGTGCCAGCAGTACCGAGCGGGACCTGACAGCGGCGGATACGCAGTATTTT.

The table lists this clonotype with many counts. The chain has TRBV12-3 or TRBV12-4 and TRBJ2-2, with no clear D. Trimming stripped 7 bases from V and 5 bases from J, with 8 bases between. This CDR3 contains 12 residues. The CDR3 is CASIRVTGELFF. The CDR3 region has the DNA TGTGCCAGCATCCGAGTGACCGGGGAGCTGTTTTTT.

This clonotype was counted at least ten times. The chain couples TRBV7-2 to TRBJ2-1; the D gene could be TRBD1 or TRBD2 (5 bases each). Trimming took off 0 bases at V and 6 bases at J, with 9 bases between the two ends. The CDR3 has 14 amino acids. Germline lookup yields CDR1 SGHTA and CDR2 FQGNSA. The CDR3 nucleotides are TGTGCCAGCAGCTTAGCGGGGGAGCGCAATGAGCAGTTCTTC. This codes for CASSLAGERNEQFF.

This clonotype has at least ten counts. The chain couples TRBV12-3 or TRBV12-4 to TRBJ2-1; D tentatively reads TRBD1 or TRBD2 (7 bases each). The CDR3 contains 17 residues. V lost 0 bases and J 3 bases, leaving 15 bases between the germline ends. For the CDR3, the DNA is TGTGCCAGCAGTTTAGCGCGTCAGGGGGGGCACTACAATGAGCAGTTCTTC. This sequence encodes CASSLARQGGHYNEQFF.

This clonotype was counted ten times or more. The rearrangement joins TRBV29-1 to TRBJ2-7, with 8 bases aligning to TRBD1. V gave up 6 bases and J gave up 6 bases; unmatched junction bases: 10. This CDR3 is 13 amino acids long. Germline loops: CDR1 SQVTM, CDR2 ANQGSEA. The CDR3, as DNA: TGCAGCGTGGACAGGGCCGGTCGTGGCGAGCAGTACTTC. This sequence encodes CSVDRAGRGEQYF.

This clonotype was picked up many times. The rearrangement uses TRBV20-1 and TRBJ1-1; 7 nucleotides agree with TRBD1. This CDR3 has 14 amino acids. J lost 0 bases, V lost 6 bases, and 7 bases had no gene match. Looked up from germline, CDR1 is DFQATT and CDR2 is SNEGSKA (reference sequence). The CDR3, as DNA: TGCAGTGCCTCGACAGGGATCATGAACACTGAAGCTTTCTTT. It translates to CSASTGIMNTEAFF.

This clonotype was recorded many times. V gene TRBV7-2 combines with J gene TRBJ2-7, with D perhaps matching TRBD1 (6 bases). The CDR3 runs to 14 residues. Between the trimmed V and J ends, which lost 0 bases and 3 bases, there was a span of 9 bases. Germline assignment: CDR1 SGHTA and CDR2 FQGNSA. CDR3 nucleotides: TGTGCCAGCAGCTTAGCGCCCAGGGGCTACGAGCAGTACTTC. The encoded protein is CASSLAPRGYEQYF.

This clonotype was found many times. The genes are TRBV7-9 and TRBJ2-7; TRBD2 agrees at 7 bases. The CDR3 runs to 13 residues. Trimming at V came to 5 bases and at J to 9 bases, leaving 10 bases not matched to a gene. From germline, CDR1 is SEHNR and CDR2 FQNEAQ (reference sequence). CDR3 protein: CASSNRTRGAQYV. The CDR3 DNA reads as TGTGCCAGCAGCAACCGGACTAGGGGAGCGCAGTACGTC.

This clonotype was counted at least ten times. The gene calls are TRBV7-9 and TRBJ2-3; D perhaps matches TRBD2 (6 bases). Per the germline V gene, CDR1 is SEHNR and CDR2 is FQNEAQ (reference sequence). V was shortened by 3 bases and J by 1 base, with 14 bases between the two germline ends. The CDR3 is 16 amino acids. In DNA, the CDR3 is TGTGCCAGCAGCTTCCTCCGGGGGTCGCGCACAGATACGCAGTATTTT. Translated: CASSFLRGSRTDTQYF.

The chain combines TRBV30 with TRBJ1-1, with no clear D. CDR1 is GTSNPN, CDR2 SVGIG, per germline (reference sequence). Trimming shortened V by 3 bases and J by 4 bases, and 12 bases separated the two germline ends. The CDR3 loop spans 13 amino acids. CDR3 coding DNA: TGTGCCTGGAGCCTCCAGTGGGGCACTGAAGCTTTCTTT. Translation: CAWSLQWGTEAFF.

In this sample, this clonotype turned up many times. The rearrangement joins TRBV4-3 to TRBJ2-2; 14 bases map to TRBD2. V shed 4 bases and J 0 bases; nucleotides not matched to a gene: 1. Germline V lookup: CDR1 LGHNA, CDR2 YSLEER. The CDR3 has 17 amino acids. This CDR3 reads CASSRTSGGSNTGELFF. CDR3 in DNA: TGCGCCAGCAGCCGGACTAGCGGGGGGTCGAACACCGGGGAGCTGTTTTTT.

This clonotype was detected many times. The chain is built from TRBV18 and TRBJ1-5; 8 nucleotides line up with TRBD1. Germline V lookup: CDR1 KGHSH, CDR2 LQKENI. The CDR3 length is 15 residues. The V gene end was trimmed by 4 bases and the J gene end by 6 bases; junction bases not matched to a gene: 8. CDR3 in DNA: TGTGCCAGCTCACTTGACAGGGGAGAATCTCAGCCCCAGCATTTT. Its protein is CASSLDRGESQPQHF.

This clonotype was picked up a small number of times. The chain couples TRBV6-5 to TRBJ2-2; 8 bases map to TRBD1. The V segment lost 3 bases and the J segment 1 base; nucleotides outside the gene matches: 1. The CDR3 has 15 amino acids. Germline CDR1 is MNHEY and CDR2 is SVGAGI. CDR3 amino acids: CASSYDRGNTGELFF. The CDR3 nucleotides read TGTGCCAGCAGTTATGACAGGGGGAACACCGGGGAGCTGTTTTTT.

This clonotype was observed at least ten times. The DNA for the CDR3 is TGCGCCAGCAGCCAAGAAGGGGGGCTAGCGGGGGTGGAGACCCAGTACTTC. Amino acids: CASSQEGGLAGVETQYF. V is TRBV4-1 and J is TRBJ2-5; 10 nucleotides line up with TRBD2. This CDR3 region has 17 residues. V shed 0 bases, J shed 5 bases, and the junction held 9 bases outside the gene matches. Per the germline V gene, CDR1 is MGHRA and CDR2 is YSYEKL.

This clonotype was seen at least ten times. The J gene is TRBJ2-7, the V gene TRBV25-1; 9 nucleotides line up with TRBD1. From germline, CDR1 is MGHDK and CDR2 SYGVNS. CDR3 length equals 14 residues. The V gene end was trimmed by 8 bases and the J gene end by 5 bases; junction bases not matched to a gene: 10. The CDR3 loop is CASSTGGMIHEQYF. In nucleotides, the CDR3 is TGTGCCAGCTCCACAGGGGGCATGATCCACGAGCAGTACTTC.